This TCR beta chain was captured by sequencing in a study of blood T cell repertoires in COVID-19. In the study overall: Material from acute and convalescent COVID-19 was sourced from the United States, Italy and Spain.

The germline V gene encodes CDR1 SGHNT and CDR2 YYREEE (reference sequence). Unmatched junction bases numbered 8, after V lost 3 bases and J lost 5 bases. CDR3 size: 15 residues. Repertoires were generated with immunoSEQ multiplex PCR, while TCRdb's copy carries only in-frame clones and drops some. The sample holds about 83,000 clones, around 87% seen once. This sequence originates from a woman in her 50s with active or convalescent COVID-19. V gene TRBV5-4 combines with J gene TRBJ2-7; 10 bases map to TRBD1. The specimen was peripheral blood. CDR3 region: CASSSGPGTGDEQYF. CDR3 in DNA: TGTGCCAGCAGCTCCGGACCCGGGACAGGGGACGAGCAGTACTTC.